Listed below are T cell receptor beta chains from one sample, sequenced in a study of early T cells in non-severe SARS-CoV-2 infection. Each CDR3 protein gets one entry after TCRdb re-called the 5' RACE reads with MiXCR. Among more than 75,000 distinct CDR3 sequences listed, around 13% were seen once. Source material: whole blood. The receptors were sampled from an adult who was a healthcare worker with PCR-confirmed SARS-CoV-2 infection or an uninfected control (not recorded which). The CDR3 runs from the conserved cysteine through the conserved F or W. The D gene is left open where the match is weak. For some rows the clone size is stated as once, few or many, or as a class when expanded; others skip it.

abundance,v_gene,j_gene,d_gene,CDR3aa,CDR3nt
few,TRBV20-1,TRBJ1-1,-,CSPKREGLHTEAFF,TGCAGTCCCAAAAGGGAGGGCTTACACACTGAAGCTTTCTTT
many,TRBV5-4,TRBJ2-5,TRBD1,CASSRDRVTGTQYF,TGTGCCAGCAGCCGAGACAGGGTGACAGGTACCCAGTACTTC
few,TRBV20-1,TRBJ2-1,-,CSARDSGKSYNEQFF,TGCAGTGCTAGAGATTCAGGGAAATCTTACAATGAGCAGTTCTTC
few,TRBV7-8,TRBJ2-3,-,CASSLLGGPGDTQYF,TGTGCCAGCAGCTTACTGGGGGGGCCTGGGGATACGCAGTATTTT
-,TRBV3-1,TRBJ2-3,TRBD2,CASSQELLAGERNTQYF,TGTGCCAGCAGCCAAGAGCTACTAGCGGGGGAGCGAAATACGCAGTATTTT
few,TRBV2,TRBJ1-1,TRBD1,CASRFTGGTNTEAFF,TGTGCCAGCAGGTTTACAGGGGGAACGAACACTGAAGCTTTCTTT
many,TRBV12-3/TRBV12-4,TRBJ2-7,-,CASSLGQYYEQYF,TGTGCCAGCAGTTTAGGACAGTACTACGAGCAGTACTTC
-,TRBV29-1,TRBJ1-1,-,CSVNRVMNTEAFF,TGCAGCGTTAACAGAGTTATGAACACTGAAGCTTTCTTT
few,TRBV3-1,TRBJ1-1,-,CASSQDSGGGTEAFF,TGTGCCAGCAGCCAAGACTCGGGGGGAGGGACTGAAGCTTTCTTT
few,TRBV7-2,TRBJ2-3,-,CASSTWRGVSDTQYF,TGTGCCAGCAGCACTTGGAGGGGGGTATCAGATACGCAGTATTTT
-,TRBV12-3/TRBV12-4,TRBJ1-1,-,CASSNSMGPTEAFF,TGTGCCAGCAGTAACTCGATGGGTCCCACTGAAGCTTTCTTT
-,TRBV19,TRBJ2-7,-,CASSPPPGRASYEQYF,TGTGCCAGTTCCCCCCCGCCGGGCCGCGCTTCCTACGAGCAGTACTTC
many,TRBV7-9,TRBJ2-7,-,CASSFGVYPRYEQYF,TGTGCCAGCAGCTTTGGGGTCTACCCCAGATACGAGCAGTACTTC
many,TRBV20-1,TRBJ1-5,-,CSATNPRGTYSNQPQHF,TGCAGTGCTACTAACCCTAGGGGGACGTATAGCAATCAGCCCCAGCATTTT
few,TRBV5-1,TRBJ2-7,-,CASSPAGTVDYEQYF,TGCGCCAGCAGCCCCGCCGGGACGGTGGATTACGAGCAGTACTTC
-,TRBV20-1,TRBJ1-2,-,CSASTGANYGYTF,TGCAGTGCCTCGACGGGAGCTAACTATGGCTACACCTTC
few,TRBV6-1,TRBJ2-1,TRBD2,CASSKLAGAHEQFF,TGTGCCAGCAGCAAACTAGCGGGAGCACATGAGCAGTTCTTC
-,TRBV6-6,TRBJ1-4,-,CASSDDRGKTTNEKLFF,TGTGCCAGCAGTGATGACAGAGGAAAGACAACTAATGAAAAACTGTTTTTT
few,TRBV20-1,TRBJ1-5,-,CSATQGRSNQPQHF,TGCAGTGCTACCCAGGGAAGAAGCAATCAGCCCCAGCATTTT
-,TRBV18,TRBJ2-5,-,CASSPRQAQETQYF,TGTGCCAGCTCACCCCGACAGGCACAAGAGACCCAGTACTTC
-,TRBV4-2,TRBJ2-7,-,CASSQDPTSYEQYF,TGTGCCAGCAGCCAAGACCCTACTAGCTACGAGCAGTACTTC
many,TRBV15,TRBJ2-5,TRBD2,CATSRSAGAYQETQYF,TGTGCCACCAGCAGATCAGCGGGGGCGTACCAAGAGACCCAGTACTTC
many,TRBV2,TRBJ2-6,-,CASSDVRGASGANVLTF,TGTGCCAGCAGTGATGTCAGGGGGGCCTCTGGGGCCAACGTCCTGACTTTC
once,TRBV6-1,TRBJ2-7,-,CASSPDTSLGQYF,TGTGCCAGCAGCCCTGATACGTCCCTAGGGCAGTACTTC
-,TRBV6-2/TRBV6-3,TRBJ2-3,-,CTGTDTQYF,TGTACCGGCACAGATACGCAGTATTTT
once,TRBV4-1,TRBJ2-1,TRBD2,CASSQGLAGALHNEQFF,TGCGCCAGCAGCCAAGGACTAGCGGGGGCACTACACAATGAGCAGTTCTTC
few,TRBV9,TRBJ1-2,-,CASSVGARDGYTF,TGTGCCAGCAGCGTAGGGGCAAGGGATGGCTACACCTTC
few,TRBV5-1,TRBJ2-1,TRBD1,CASSHGQANNEQFF,TGCGCCAGCAGCCACGGACAGGCGAACAATGAGCAGTTCTTC
-,TRBV5-1,TRBJ1-1,TRBD1,CASSLRAGGQNTEAFF,TGCGCCAGCAGCTTGCGGGCAGGGGGCCAGAACACTGAAGCTTTCTTT
-,TRBV29-1,TRBJ1-1,-,CSVEEGLGSAEAFF,TGCAGCGTTGAAGAGGGCCTGGGAAGCGCTGAAGCTTTCTTT
many,TRBV4-2,TRBJ2-7,-,CASSQERPRNDEQYF,TGTGCCAGCAGCCAAGAGCGCCCACGTAACGACGAGCAGTACTTC
many,TRBV20-1,TRBJ2-3,-,CSASGTVTDTQYF,TGCAGTGCGAGCGGGACAGTCACAGATACGCAGTATTTT
many,TRBV6-2/TRBV6-3,TRBJ2-1,TRBD2,CASSYTRGGAEQFF,TGTGCCAGCAGTTACACGCGCGGGGGGGCAGAGCAGTTCTTC
many,TRBV18,TRBJ2-1,TRBD2,CASSPLGLVTYNEQFF,TGTGCCAGCTCACCCCTCGGACTAGTAACCTACAATGAGCAGTTCTTC
-,TRBV7-3,TRBJ1-1,-,CASSFTVSTEAFF,TGTGCCAGCAGCTTTACTGTGAGCACTGAAGCTTTCTTT
few,TRBV14,TRBJ1-6,TRBD1,CASSYRDRGSPLHF,TGTGCCAGCAGCTACCGGGACAGGGGTTCACCCCTCCACTTT
few,TRBV12-3/TRBV12-4,TRBJ2-2,-,CASSLGSPNTGELFF,TGTGCCAGCAGTTTGGGCAGTCCGAACACCGGGGAGCTGTTTTTT
-,TRBV27,TRBJ2-3,-,CASTLRRTALGDTQYF,TGTGCCAGCACCCTCAGGAGGACAGCCTTAGGAGATACGCAGTATTTT
-,TRBV5-1,TRBJ2-3,-,CASSSDASKSTDTQYF,TGCGCCAGCAGCTCCGATGCTAGCAAGAGCACAGATACGCAGTATTTT
-,TRBV3-1,TRBJ2-6,TRBD1,CASSQRTGTGANVLTF,TGTGCCAGCAGCCAGCGGACAGGGACTGGGGCCAACGTCCTGACTTTC
-,TRBV6-5,TRBJ2-7,-,CASKTRGRVTYEQYF,TGTGCCAGCAAAACACGAGGCAGGGTCACCTACGAGCAGTACTTC
-,TRBV29-1,TRBJ2-1,-,CSVEAGVRNEQFF,TGCAGCGTTGAAGCGGGAGTAAGAAATGAGCAGTTCTTC
many,TRBV28,TRBJ1-4,TRBD1,CASSSGQGLEKLFF,TGTGCCAGCAGTTCGGGACAGGGGCTTGAAAAACTGTTTTTT
few,TRBV5-1,TRBJ1-2,TRBD1,CASSGGQGSYGYTF,TGCGCCAGCAGCGGGGGACAGGGGTCCTATGGCTACACCTTC
few,TRBV5-1,TRBJ1-2,-,CASSLGDHGYTF,TGCGCCAGCAGCTTGGGGGACCATGGCTACACCTTC
-,TRBV29-1,TRBJ2-5,-,CSVESTSTRETQYF,TGCAGCGTTGAAAGTACTAGCACCCGGGAGACCCAGTACTTC
few,TRBV7-2,TRBJ2-7,-,CASSSTTGSEQYF,TGTGCCAGCAGCTCTACGACAGGTTCCGAGCAGTACTTC
-,TRBV3-1,TRBJ1-5,-,CASSPYMGGQPQHF,TGTGCCAGCAGCCCATACATGGGGGGACAGCCCCAGCATTTT